Described below is a single TCR beta chain sequence and its context. Antigen: not known. Germline V gene lookup returns CDR1 MGHRA and CDR2 YSYEKL. J gave up 6 bases and V 1 base, and 10 bases lay outside the gene matches. This CDR3 has 17 residues. This specimen belongs to a study of T cell responses to AZD1222 COVID-19 vaccine. Study-level points and caveats: Clonal diversity was possibly underestimated; the donors were predominantly white British and more often female.

Assay used: immunoSEQ multiplex PCR; TCRdb lists only in-frame clones, some missing. Of roughly 80,000 clones detected, 85% to 90% appear once; the ten largest clones hold 4.5% to 6%. This TCR came from an adult in good health. This material consisted of peripheral blood, taken on day 0 of AZD1222 vaccination. The V gene is TRBV4-1, the J gene TRBJ2-3; 10 positions match TRBD2. The DNA for the CDR3 is TGCGCCAGCAGCCAAGTGGGGTTGGGACTAGCGAGGGATACGCAGTATTTT. As protein: CASSQVGLGLARDTQYF.